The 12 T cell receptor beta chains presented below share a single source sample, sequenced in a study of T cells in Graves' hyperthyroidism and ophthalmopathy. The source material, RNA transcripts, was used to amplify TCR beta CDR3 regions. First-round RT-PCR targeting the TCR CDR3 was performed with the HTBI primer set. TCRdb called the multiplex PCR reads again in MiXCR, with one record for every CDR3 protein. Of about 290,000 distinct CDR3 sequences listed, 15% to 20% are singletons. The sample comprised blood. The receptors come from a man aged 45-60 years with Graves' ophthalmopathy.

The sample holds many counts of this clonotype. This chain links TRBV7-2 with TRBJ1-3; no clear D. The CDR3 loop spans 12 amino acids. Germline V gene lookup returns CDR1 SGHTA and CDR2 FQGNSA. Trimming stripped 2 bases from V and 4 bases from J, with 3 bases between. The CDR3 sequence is CASSLSGNTIYF. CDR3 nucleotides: TGTGCCAGCAGCTTATCAGGAAACACCATATATTTT.

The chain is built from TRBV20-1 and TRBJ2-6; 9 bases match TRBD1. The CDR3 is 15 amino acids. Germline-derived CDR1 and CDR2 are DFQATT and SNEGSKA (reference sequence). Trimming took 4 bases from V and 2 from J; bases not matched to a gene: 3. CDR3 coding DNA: TGCAGTGCTAACAGGGGGCGCCCTGGGGCCAACGTCCTGACTTTC. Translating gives CSANRGRPGANVLTF.

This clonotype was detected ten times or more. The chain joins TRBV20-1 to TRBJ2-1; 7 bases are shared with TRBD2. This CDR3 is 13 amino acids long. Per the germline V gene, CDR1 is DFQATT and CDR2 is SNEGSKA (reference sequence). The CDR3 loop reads CSTRASGRNEQFF. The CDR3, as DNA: TGCAGCACCAGGGCTAGCGGCAGGAATGAGCAGTTCTTC.

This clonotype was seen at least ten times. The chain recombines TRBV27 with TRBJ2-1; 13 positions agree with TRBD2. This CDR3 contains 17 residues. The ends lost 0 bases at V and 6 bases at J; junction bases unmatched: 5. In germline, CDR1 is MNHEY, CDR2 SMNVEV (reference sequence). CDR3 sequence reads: CASSLSIGLAGVNEQFF. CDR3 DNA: TGTGCCAGCAGTTTATCGATAGGACTAGCGGGAGTCAATGAGCAGTTCTTC.

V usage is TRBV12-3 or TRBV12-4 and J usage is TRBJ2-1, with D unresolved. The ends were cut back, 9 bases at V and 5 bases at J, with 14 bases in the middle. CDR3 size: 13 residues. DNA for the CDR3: TGTGCCAGTATGGGGAACGCAAACAATGAGCAGTTCTTC. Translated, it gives CASMGNANNEQFF.

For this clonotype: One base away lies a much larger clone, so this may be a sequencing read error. CDR3 bases: TGCAGTGCTCAGACATTAACCTACGAGCAGCACTTC. Protein product: CSAQTLTYEQHF. This chain connects TRBV20-1 to TRBJ2-7; D is undetermined. The CDR3 is 12 residues long. Germline V gene lookup returns CDR1 DFQATT and CDR2 SNEGSKA (reference sequence).

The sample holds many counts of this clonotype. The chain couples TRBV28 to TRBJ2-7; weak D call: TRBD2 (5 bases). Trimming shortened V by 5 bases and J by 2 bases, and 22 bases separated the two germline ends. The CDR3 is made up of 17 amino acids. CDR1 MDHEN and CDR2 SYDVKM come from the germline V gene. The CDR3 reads CASSPEGQRRPTYEQYF. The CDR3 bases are TGTGCCAGCAGTCCCGAAGGGCAGCGGAGGCCGACCTACGAGCAGTACTTC.

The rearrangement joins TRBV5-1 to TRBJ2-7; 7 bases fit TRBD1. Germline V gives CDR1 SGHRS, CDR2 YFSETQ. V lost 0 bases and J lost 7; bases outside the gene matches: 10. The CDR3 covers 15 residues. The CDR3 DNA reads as TGCGCCAGCAGCTTGGTTGGGACAGCCTACACAGAGCAGTACTTC. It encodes CASSLVGTAYTEQYF.

The DNA for the CDR3 is TGTGCCATCAACCCCTTGGGCTCGCGAGGGCTCAATGAGCAGTTCTTC. Its protein is CAINPLGSRGLNEQFF. This chain uses TRBV10-3 with TRBJ2-1; the D gene is possibly TRBD2 (5 bases). Germline V gene lookup returns CDR1 ENHRY and CDR2 SYGVKD. The V and J ends lost 7 bases and 6 bases respectively, with 22 bases between them. This CDR3 region has 16 residues.

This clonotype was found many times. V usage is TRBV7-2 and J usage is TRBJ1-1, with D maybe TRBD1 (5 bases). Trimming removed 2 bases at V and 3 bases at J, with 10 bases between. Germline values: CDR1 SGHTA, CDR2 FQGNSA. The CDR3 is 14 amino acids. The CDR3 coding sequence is TGTGCCAGCAGCTTACAGGGAAGAGACACTGAAGCTTTCTTT. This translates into CASSLQGRDTEAFF.

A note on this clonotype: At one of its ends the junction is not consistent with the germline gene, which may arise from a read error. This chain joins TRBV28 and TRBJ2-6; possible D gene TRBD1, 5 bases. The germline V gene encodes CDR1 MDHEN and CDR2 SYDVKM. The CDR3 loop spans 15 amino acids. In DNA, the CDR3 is TGTGCCAGCAGCCTCCCCCTCCCTGGGGCCAACGTCCTGGCTTTC. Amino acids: CASSLPLPGANVLAF.

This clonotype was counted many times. CDR3 DNA sequence: TGCAGTGCTATCTCACACTGGGGGGCCCAAGAGACCCAGTACTTC. This translates into CSAISHWGAQETQYF. The V call is TRBV20-1, the J call TRBJ2-5; D might be TRBD1 or TRBD2, each matching 6 bases. This CDR3 spans 15 amino acids. V lost 4 bases, J lost 1 base, and 16 bases lay in between. CDR1 DFQATT and CDR2 SNEGSKA come from the germline V gene (reference sequence).